A single count supports the clone carrying this TCR beta chain. No antigen is known for it. Assay: immunoSEQ multiplex PCR; the TCRdb copy retains only in-frame clones and omits some. Of 100,000 to 120,000 clones listed, approximately 86% are singletons. The record originates from a study of cytomegalovirus exposure and HLA in healthy donors. Whole-study context: According to later analysis, the same platform produced the roughly 120 validation and several hundred first-cohort repertoires. Study observations and caveats: For cytomegalovirus status, the classifier reportedly gave diagnoses with high specificity and sensitivity. Altogether, 160 or so TCR beta chains were recorded as cytomegalovirus-associated. Through in vitro validation, three CMV-associated chains were shown to be specific for CMV antigens.

This TCR was sampled from a woman younger than 30 in good health and CMV-seronegative. Sequenced sample: PBMCs.

CDR3 sequence reads: CASSRPRSPGSSSYEQYF. In nucleotides, the CDR3 is TGTGCCAGCAGTCGTCCACGATCTCCAGGGTCTAGTTCCTACGAGCAGTACTTC. The rearrangement uses TRBV6-4 and TRBJ2-7; weak D call: TRBD1 (5 bases). V lost 5 bases to trimming and J lost 1 base, with 24 bases between them. The CDR3 is 18 residues long. Germline CDR1 reads MRHNA; CDR2 reads SNTAGT.